This is a list of T cell receptor beta chains from one sample in a study of preoperative IRX-2 immunotherapy in early breast cancer. Measured with immunoSEQ multiplex PCR; TCRdb has only the in-frame clones, and not every one. The sample consists of some 1,200 clones, about two thirds of them appearing once. This specimen was tumor tissue, taken before IRX-2 immunotherapy. The receptors here all came from a human donor with breast cancer. Both conserved end residues are part of each CDR3. A D gene is named only where the DNA matches it firmly. Clone size is not always given. Where it is, it says once, few, many or a class for expanded clones.

V: TRBV6-8; size: -; D: -; J: TRBJ2-3; DNA: TGTGCCAGCAGTGCAGGGACTTCCTCCGCAGATACGCAGTATTTT; CDR3: CASSAGTSSADTQYF
V: TRBV19; size: -; D: -; J: TRBJ1-5; DNA: TGTGCCAGTAGTATCATGGGAGTCGCTGGCAATCAGCCCCAGCATTTT; CDR3: CASSIMGVAGNQPQHF
V: TRBV29-1; size: -; D: TRBD1; J: TRBJ2-3; DNA: TGCAGCGCGTCTGGACAGGGAGGCACAGATACGCAGTATTTT; CDR3: CSASGQGGTDTQYF
V: TRBV18; size: -; D: TRBD2; J: TRBJ2-5; DNA: TGTGCCAGCTCACCCCCGGGACTAGCTCAAGAGACCCAGTACTTC; CDR3: CASSPPGLAQETQYF
V: TRBV7-1; size: -; D: -; J: TRBJ1-2; DNA: TGTGCCAGCAGCACGGCGACGCGGAGGGGCTACACCTTC; CDR3: CASSTATRRGYTF
V: TRBV6-8; size: few; D: -; J: TRBJ1-6; DNA: TGTGCCATGAGCCCTGACCCTCGGAGCTCCTATAATTCACCCCTCCACTTT; CDR3: CAMSPDPRSSYNSPLHF
V: TRBV19; size: -; D: TRBD1; J: TRBJ1-2; DNA: TGTGCCAGTAGTATCTGGGACAGGGGGTATGGCTACACCTTC; CDR3: CASSIWDRGYGYTF
V: TRBV12-5; size: large; D: -; J: TRBJ2-2; DNA: TGTGCCAGCATCCCCCCGGTTGGGTCGAACACCGGGGAGCTGTTTTTT; CDR3: CASIPPVGSNTGELFF
V: TRBV5-1; size: -; D: TRBD1; J: TRBJ2-7; DNA: TGCGCCAGCAGCCCGGGACAGGGCTTTTCCTACGAGCAGTACTTC; CDR3: CASSPGQGFSYEQYF
V: TRBV6-4; size: -; D: TRBD1; J: TRBJ1-1; DNA: TGTGCCATCGGACAGGGAACTGAAGCTTTCTTT; CDR3: CAIGQGTEAFF